Sequencing of this T cell receptor (beta chain) was carried out in a study of T cells in Graves' hyperthyroidism and ophthalmopathy. Diagnoses were established using clinical symptoms, serum thyroxine and TRAb, thyroid ultrasound and orbital computed tomography. Germline-derived CDR1 and CDR2 are KGHDR and SFDVKD. CDR3 length: 16 amino acids. Unmatched junction bases numbered 11, after V lost 3 bases and J lost 6 bases. Researchers took RNA transcripts and amplified the TCR beta CDR3 regions from them. Using the HTBI primer set, a first-round RT-PCR was run on the TCR CDR3. Via MiXCR, TCRdb re-called the multiplex PCR reads, giving one row per CDR3 protein. The sample has about 340,000 distinct CDR3 sequences; 15% to 20% are singletons.

The chain has TRBV24-1 and TRBJ2-5, with 8 bases aligning to TRBD1. This TCR derives from a woman aged 50 to 60 with Graves' hyperthyroidism. Material for sequencing was blood. CDR3 bases: TGTGCCACCAGTGATGCGAACCAGGGGGCTTGGAAGACCCAGTACTTC. Its translation is CATSDANQGAWKTQYF.